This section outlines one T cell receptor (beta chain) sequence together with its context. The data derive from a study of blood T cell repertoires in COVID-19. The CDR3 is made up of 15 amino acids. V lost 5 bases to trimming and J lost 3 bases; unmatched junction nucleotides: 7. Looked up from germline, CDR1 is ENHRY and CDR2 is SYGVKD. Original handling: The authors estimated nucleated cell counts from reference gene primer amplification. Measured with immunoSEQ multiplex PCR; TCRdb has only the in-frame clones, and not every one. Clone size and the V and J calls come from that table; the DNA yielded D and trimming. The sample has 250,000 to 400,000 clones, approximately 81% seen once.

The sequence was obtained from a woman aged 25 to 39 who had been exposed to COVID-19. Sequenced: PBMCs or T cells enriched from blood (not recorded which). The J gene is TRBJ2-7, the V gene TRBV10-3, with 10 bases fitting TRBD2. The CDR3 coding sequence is TGTGCCATCAGTCGAGCGGGAGGGTCCTACTACGAGCAGTACTTC. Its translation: CAISRAGGSYYEQYF.